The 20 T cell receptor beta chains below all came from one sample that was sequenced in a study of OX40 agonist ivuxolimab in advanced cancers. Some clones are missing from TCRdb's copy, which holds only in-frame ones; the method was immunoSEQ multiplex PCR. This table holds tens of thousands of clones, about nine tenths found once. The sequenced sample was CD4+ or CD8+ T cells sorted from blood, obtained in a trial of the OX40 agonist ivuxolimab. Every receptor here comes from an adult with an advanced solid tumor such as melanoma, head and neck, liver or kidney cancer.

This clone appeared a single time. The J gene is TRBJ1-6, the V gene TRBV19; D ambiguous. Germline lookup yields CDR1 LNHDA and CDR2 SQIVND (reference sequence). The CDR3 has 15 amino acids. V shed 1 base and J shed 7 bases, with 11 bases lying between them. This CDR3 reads CASSIAHLKNSPLHF. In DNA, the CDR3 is TGTGCCAGTAGTATAGCCCACCTCAAGAATTCACCCCTCCACTTT.

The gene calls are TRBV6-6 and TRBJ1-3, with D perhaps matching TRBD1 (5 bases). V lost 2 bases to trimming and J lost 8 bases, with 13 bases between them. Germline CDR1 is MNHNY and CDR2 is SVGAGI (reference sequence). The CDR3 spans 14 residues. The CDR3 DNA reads TGTGCCAGCAGTTACAGCAGGGTTGGGGACACCATATATTTT. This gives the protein CASSYSRVGDTIYF.

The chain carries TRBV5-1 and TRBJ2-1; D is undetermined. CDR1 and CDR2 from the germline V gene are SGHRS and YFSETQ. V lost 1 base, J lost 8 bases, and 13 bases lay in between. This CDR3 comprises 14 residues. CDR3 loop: CASSLSPPLDEQFF. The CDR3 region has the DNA TGCGCCAGCAGCTTGTCGCCACCTTTGGATGAGCAGTTCTTC.

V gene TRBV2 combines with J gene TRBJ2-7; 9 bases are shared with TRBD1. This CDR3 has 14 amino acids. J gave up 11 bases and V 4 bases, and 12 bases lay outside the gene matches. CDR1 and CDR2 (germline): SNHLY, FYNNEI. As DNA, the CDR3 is TGTGCCAGCAGTGTTCAGGGACAGGGAACGATGGAGTACTTC. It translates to CASSVQGQGTMEYF.

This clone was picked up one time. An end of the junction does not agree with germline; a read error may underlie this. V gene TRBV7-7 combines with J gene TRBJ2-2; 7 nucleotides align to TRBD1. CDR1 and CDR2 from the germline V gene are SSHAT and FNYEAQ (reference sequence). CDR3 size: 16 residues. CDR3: CASSPQTGPATGELFF. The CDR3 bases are TGTGCTAGCAGCCCACAGACAGGGCCGGCCACCGGGGAGCTGTTTTTT.

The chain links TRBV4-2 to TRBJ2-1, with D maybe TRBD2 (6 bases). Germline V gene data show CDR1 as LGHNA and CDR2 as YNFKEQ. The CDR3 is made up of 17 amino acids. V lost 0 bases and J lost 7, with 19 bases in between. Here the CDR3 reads CASSQDLWRDQANEQFF. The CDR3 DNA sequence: TGTGCCAGCAGCCAAGACCTTTGGCGGGACCAGGCAAATGAGCAGTTCTTC.

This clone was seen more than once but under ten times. The CDR3 spells CASSLGGRTSAVRETQYF. In nucleotides, the CDR3 is TGTGCCAGCAGCTTGGGTGGGAGGACTAGCGCCGTACGGGAGACCCAGTACTTC. The V gene is TRBV5-4, the J gene TRBJ2-5; 9 bases match TRBD2. Germline CDR1 SGHNT, CDR2 YYREEE (reference sequence). The CDR3 covers 18 residues. V shed 0 bases, J shed 5 bases, and the junction held 14 bases outside the gene matches.

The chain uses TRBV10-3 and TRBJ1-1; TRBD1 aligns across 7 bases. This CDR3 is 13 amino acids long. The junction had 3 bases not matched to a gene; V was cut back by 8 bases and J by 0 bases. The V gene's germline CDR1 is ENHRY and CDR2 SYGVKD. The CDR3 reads CAIGQELNTEAFF. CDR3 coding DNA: TGTGCCATCGGACAGGAGCTGAACACTGAAGCTTTCTTT.

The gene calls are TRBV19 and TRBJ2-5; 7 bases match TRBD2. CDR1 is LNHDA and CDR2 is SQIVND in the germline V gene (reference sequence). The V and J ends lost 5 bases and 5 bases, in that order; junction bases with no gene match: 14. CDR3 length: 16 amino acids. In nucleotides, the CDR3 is TGTGCCAGTAGTTCCCTTTGGGGCGGGAGTGTGGAGACCCAGTACTTC. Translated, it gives CASSSLWGGSVETQYF.

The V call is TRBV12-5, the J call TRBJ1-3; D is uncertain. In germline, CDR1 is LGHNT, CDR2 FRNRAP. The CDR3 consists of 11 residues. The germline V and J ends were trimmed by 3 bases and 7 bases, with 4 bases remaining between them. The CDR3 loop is CASGLGNTIYF. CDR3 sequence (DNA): TGTGCTAGTGGTTTAGGGAACACCATATATTTT.

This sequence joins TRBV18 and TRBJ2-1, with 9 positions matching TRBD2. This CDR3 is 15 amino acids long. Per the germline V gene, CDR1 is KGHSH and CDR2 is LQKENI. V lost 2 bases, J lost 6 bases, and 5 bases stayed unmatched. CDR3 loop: CASSPDSGSGNEQFF. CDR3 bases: TGTGCCAGCTCACCAGATAGCGGGAGTGGCAATGAGCAGTTCTTC.

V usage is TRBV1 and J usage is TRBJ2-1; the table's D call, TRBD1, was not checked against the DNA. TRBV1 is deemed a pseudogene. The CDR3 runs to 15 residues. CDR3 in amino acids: CTSSRQGGSYNEQFF. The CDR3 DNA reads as TGCACCAGCAGCCGACAGGGGGGGTCTTACAATGAGCAGTTCTTC.

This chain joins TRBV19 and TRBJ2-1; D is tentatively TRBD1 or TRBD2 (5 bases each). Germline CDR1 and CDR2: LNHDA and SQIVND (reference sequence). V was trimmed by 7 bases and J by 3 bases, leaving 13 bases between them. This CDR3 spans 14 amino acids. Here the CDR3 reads CASNRDLRYNEQFF. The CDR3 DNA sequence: TGTGCCAGTAACCGGGACCTCCGCTACAATGAGCAGTTCTTC. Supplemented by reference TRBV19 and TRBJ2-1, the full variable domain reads DGGITQSPKYLFRKEGQNVTLSCEQNLNHDAMYWYRQDPGQGLRLIYYSQIVNDFQKGDIAEGYSVSREKKESFPLTVTSAQKNPTAFYLCASNRDLRYNEQFFGPGTRLTVL.

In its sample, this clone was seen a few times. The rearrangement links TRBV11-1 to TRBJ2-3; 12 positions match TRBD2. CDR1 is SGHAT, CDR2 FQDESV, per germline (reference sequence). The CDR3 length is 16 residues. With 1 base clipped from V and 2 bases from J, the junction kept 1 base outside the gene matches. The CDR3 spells CASSLGLAGDTDTQYF. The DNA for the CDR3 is TGTGCCAGCAGCTTAGGACTAGCGGGGGACACAGATACGCAGTATTTT.

CDR3 sequence reads: CASSLWDRGRSFTGELFF. CDR3 bases: TGTGCCAGCAGTTTATGGGACAGGGGGCGTAGTTTCACCGGGGAGCTGTTTTTT. The V and J genes are TRBV28 and TRBJ2-2; 11 bases line up with TRBD1. The CDR3 contains 18 residues. The germline CDR1 and CDR2 sequences are MDHEN and SYDVKM. J gave up 4 bases and V 0 bases, and 7 bases lay outside the gene matches. The full variable domain, with the rest looked up from reference TRBV28 and TRBJ2-2, is DVKVTQSSRYLVKRTGEKVFLECVQDMDHENMFWYRQDPGLGLRLIYFSYDVKMKEKGDIPEGYSVSREKKERFSLILESASTNQTSMYLCASSLWDRGRSFTGELFFGEGSRLTVL.

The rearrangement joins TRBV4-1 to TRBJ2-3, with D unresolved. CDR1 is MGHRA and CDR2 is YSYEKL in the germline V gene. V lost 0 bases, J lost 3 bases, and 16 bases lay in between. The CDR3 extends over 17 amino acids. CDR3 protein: CASSQDSPALGTDTQYF. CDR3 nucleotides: TGCGCCAGCAGCCAAGATAGCCCAGCCCTGGGGACAGATACGCAGTATTTT.

The CDR3 DNA reads TGTGCCAGCAGCTTATCGGGAGCAGAAGCCTACGAGCAGTACTTC. It is translated as CASSLSGAEAYEQYF. This chain connects TRBV11-3 to TRBJ2-7, with D maybe TRBD2 (6 bases). Germline V gene data show CDR1 as SGHNT and CDR2 as YENEEA. The CDR3 length is 15 residues. The ends were cut back, 2 bases at V and 2 bases at J, with 13 bases in the middle.

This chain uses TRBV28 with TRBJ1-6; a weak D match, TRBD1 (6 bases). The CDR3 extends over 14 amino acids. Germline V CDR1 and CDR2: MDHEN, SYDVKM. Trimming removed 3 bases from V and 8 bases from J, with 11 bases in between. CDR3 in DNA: TGTGCCAGCAGTTTGACAGGATCTTATTCACCCCTCCACTTT. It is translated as CASSLTGSYSPLHF.

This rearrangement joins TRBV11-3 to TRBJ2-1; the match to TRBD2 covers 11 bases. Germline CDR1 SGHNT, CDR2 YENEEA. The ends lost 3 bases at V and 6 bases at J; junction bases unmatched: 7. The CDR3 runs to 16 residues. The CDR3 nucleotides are TGTGCCAGCAGCTTCCCGACTAGCGGGACCCCCAATGAGCAGTTCTTC. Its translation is CASSFPTSGTPNEQFF.

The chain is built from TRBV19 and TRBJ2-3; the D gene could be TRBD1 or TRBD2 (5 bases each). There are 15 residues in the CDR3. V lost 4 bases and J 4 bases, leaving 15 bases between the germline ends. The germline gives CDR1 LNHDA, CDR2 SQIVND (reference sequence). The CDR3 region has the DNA TGTGCCAGTAGTAGTCCCGAGCCGGGACCAGATACGCAGTATTTT. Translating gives CASSSPEPGPDTQYF.